The next 6 T cell receptor beta chains were all read from a single sample in a study of T-cell memory formation after mild COVID-19. TCRdb analysed the 5' RACE reads with MiXCR anew, one entry per CDR3 protein. The sample lists roughly 450,000 distinct CDR3 sequences; about a sixth were seen once. Sequenced sample: PBMCs or a T cell subset sorted from them (not recorded which). These TCRs come from a man aged 18 to 30 who had mild COVID-19 (a few samples of this study predate the infection). Cell type and time point are not known.

Note on this clonotype: This may be a read error: a much more frequent sequence differs by one nucleotide. The chain has TRBV4-3 and TRBJ1-5; D unclear. CDR1 and CDR2 (germline): LGHNA, YSLEER. The CDR3 spans 13 residues. V lost 0 bases to trimming and J lost 3 bases, with 3 bases between them. The CDR3 nucleotides read TGCGCCAGCAGCCAAGATATCAATCAGCCCCAGCATTTT. Translation: CASSQDINQPQHF.

The chain couples TRBV10-1 to TRBJ2-3; 8 bases map to TRBD2. The CDR3 covers 16 residues. Germline assignment: CDR1 WNHNN and CDR2 SYGVQD (reference sequence). After removal of 0 bases from V and 0 bases from J, the junction contained 2 bases not matched to a gene. CDR3 protein: CASSESGLVSTDTQYF. The CDR3 DNA follows: TGCGCCAGCAGTGAGTCGGGACTAGTCAGCACAGATACGCAGTATTTT.

The chain recombines TRBV4-1 with TRBJ1-1; 7 bases align to TRBD1. The CDR3 has 15 amino acids. Per germline, CDR1 MGHRA and CDR2 YSYEKL. After removal of 4 bases from V and 1 base from J, the junction contained 6 bases not matched to a gene. CDR3 residues: CASSPLEGANTEAFF. DNA for the CDR3: TGCGCCAGCAGCCCCTTAGAGGGGGCGAACACTGAAGCTTTCTTT.

The rearrangement uses TRBV21-1 and TRBJ2-7; the table's D gene call, TRBD1, was not cross checked with the DNA. TRBV21-1 is labeled a pseudogene. The CDR3 extends over 17 amino acids. Written as DNA, the CDR3 is TGTGCCAGCAGCGAAAGGGGGAGAGAGGGTAAGGTGTCTGAGCAGTACGTC. Residues: CASSERGREGKVSEQYV.

The chain combines TRBV2 with TRBJ1-1; D is unclear. The germline gives CDR1 SNHLY, CDR2 FYNNEI. V shed 6 bases and J shed 6 bases, with 17 bases lying between them. CDR3 length equals 14 residues. CDR3 residues: CASRNLGGDPEAFF. The CDR3 DNA reads TGTGCCAGCAGGAATTTAGGCGGGGATCCTGAAGCTTTCTTT.

The chain uses TRBV23-1 and TRBJ2-2; no definite D call. TRBV23-1 is reported as an ORF; its role is uncertain. V lost 4 bases and J 2 bases, leaving 8 bases between the germline ends. This CDR3 comprises 14 residues. CDR3 loop: CASSRQLNTGELFF. The CDR3 DNA reads as TGCGCCAGCAGTCGGCAACTAAACACCGGGGAGCTGTTTTTT.